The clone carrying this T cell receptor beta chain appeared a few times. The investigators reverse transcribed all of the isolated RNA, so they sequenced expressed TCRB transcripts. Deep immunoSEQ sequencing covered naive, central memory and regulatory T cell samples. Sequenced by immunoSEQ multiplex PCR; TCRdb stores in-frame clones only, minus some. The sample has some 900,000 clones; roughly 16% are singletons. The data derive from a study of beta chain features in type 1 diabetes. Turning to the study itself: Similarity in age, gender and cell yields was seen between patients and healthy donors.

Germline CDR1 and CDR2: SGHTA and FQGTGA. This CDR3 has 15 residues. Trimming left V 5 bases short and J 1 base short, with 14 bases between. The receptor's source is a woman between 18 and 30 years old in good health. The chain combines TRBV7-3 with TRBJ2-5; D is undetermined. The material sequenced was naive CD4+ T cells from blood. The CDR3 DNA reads TGTGCCAGCAGCCCGGACGTGGGTACCCAAGAGACCCAGTACTTC. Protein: CASSPDVGTQETQYF.